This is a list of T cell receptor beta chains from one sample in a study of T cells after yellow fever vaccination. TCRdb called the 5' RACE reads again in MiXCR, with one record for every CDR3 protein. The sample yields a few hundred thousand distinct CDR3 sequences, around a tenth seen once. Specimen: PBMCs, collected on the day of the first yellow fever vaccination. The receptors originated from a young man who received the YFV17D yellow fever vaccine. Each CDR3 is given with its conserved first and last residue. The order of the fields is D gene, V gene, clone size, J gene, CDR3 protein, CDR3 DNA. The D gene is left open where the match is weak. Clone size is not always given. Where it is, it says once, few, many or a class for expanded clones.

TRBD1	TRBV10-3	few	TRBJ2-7	CAMSAYRDRVYEQYF	TGTGCCATGAGTGCCTACCGGGACAGGGTATACGAGCAGTACTTC
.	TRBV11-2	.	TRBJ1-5	CASSLGTDYKGLNQPQHF	TGTGCCAGCAGCTTAGGCACGGACTACAAGGGCTTAAATCAGCCCCAGCATTTT
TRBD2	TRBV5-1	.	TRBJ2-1	CASSAKTSGGSYNEQFF	TGCGCCAGCAGCGCAAAGACTAGCGGGGGCTCCTACAATGAGCAGTTCTTC
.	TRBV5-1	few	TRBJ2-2	CASSLFGTQNTGELFF	TGCGCCAGCAGCTTGTTTGGGACACAGAACACCGGGGAGCTGTTTTTT
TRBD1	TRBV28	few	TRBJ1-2	CASSRRTGLYGYTF	TGTGCCAGCAGTCGTAGGACAGGGCTCTATGGCTACACCTTC
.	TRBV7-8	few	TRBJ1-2	CASSPAGVAFYGYTF	TGTGCCAGCAGCCCCGCGGGGGTTGCGTTCTATGGCTACACCTTC
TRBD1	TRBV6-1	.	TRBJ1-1	CASRSGQALEALF	TGTGCCAGCAGGAGCGGACAGGCACTGGAAGCTCTCTTT
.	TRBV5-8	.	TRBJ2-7	CASSFSREQYF	TGTGCCAGCAGCTTTTCACGAGAGCAGTACTTC
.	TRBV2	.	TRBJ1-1	CASSAAGLMNTEAFF	TGTGCCAGCAGTGCTGCGGGACTGATGAACACTGAAGCTTTCTTT
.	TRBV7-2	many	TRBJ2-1	CASSLSRWNNEQFF	TGTGCCAGCAGCTTAAGTCGCTGGAACAATGAGCAGTTCTTC
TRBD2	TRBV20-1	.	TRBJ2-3	CSGGSSGVESTDTQYF	TGCAGTGGAGGCTCTAGCGGGGTGGAAAGCACAGATACGCAGTATTTT
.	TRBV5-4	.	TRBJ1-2	CASSLDAGSYGYTF	TGTGCCAGCAGCTTGGATGCCGGCTCCTATGGCTACACCTTC
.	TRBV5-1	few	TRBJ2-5	CASSLVGGFPETQYF	TGCGCCAGCAGCTTAGTTGGGGGATTTCCAGAGACCCAGTACTTC
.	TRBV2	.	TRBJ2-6	CASDPGRSSGANVLTF	TGTGCCAGTGACCCGGGACGGTCATCTGGGGCCAACGTCCTGACTTTC
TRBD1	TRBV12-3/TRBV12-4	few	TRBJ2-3	CASTLTGGDTQYF	TGTGCCAGTACCCTAACAGGGGGAGATACGCAGTATTTT
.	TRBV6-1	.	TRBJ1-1	CASSQGVGNTEAFF	TGTGCCAGCAGTCAGGGTGTCGGGAACACTGAAGCTTTCTTT